These 23 T cell receptor beta chains came from one sample sequenced in a study of OX40 agonist ivuxolimab in advanced cancers. Profiled with immunoSEQ multiplex PCR; TCRdb holds only in-frame clones, not every one. Of fewer than 90,000 clones in the sample, about 90% were seen once. Sequencing used CD4+ or CD8+ T cells sorted from blood, obtained in a trial of the OX40 agonist ivuxolimab. The receptors were gathered from an adult with an advanced solid tumor such as melanoma, head and neck, liver or kidney cancer.

The chain recombines TRBV6-5 with TRBJ2-3; D is perhaps TRBD2 (6 bases). CDR3 size: 14 residues. Trimming stripped 3 bases from V and 0 bases from J, with 7 bases between. CDR1 is MNHEY and CDR2 is SVGAGI in the germline V gene. The CDR3 nucleotides read TGTGCCAGCAGTTATACTAGCAGCACAGATACGCAGTATTTT. This codes for CASSYTSSTDTQYF.

This chain joins TRBV15 and TRBJ1-1; D unresolved. Trimming stripped 3 bases from V and 6 bases from J, with 11 bases between. The CDR3 has 13 amino acids. Germline V gene sequence: CDR1 LNHNV, CDR2 YYDKDF (reference sequence). CDR3 sequence: CATSSTEVSEAFF. The CDR3 nucleotides read TGTGCCACCAGCAGCACAGAGGTATCTGAAGCTTTCTTT.

V is TRBV9 and J is TRBJ1-2; D gene uncertain. The CDR3 has 15 residues. Germline CDR1 reads SGDLS; CDR2 reads YYNGEE. Trimming stripped 0 bases from V and 4 bases from J, with 13 bases between. The CDR3 loop is CASSVEEGTVYGYTF. Here the CDR3 DNA reads TGTGCCAGCAGCGTAGAGGAGGGAACAGTCTATGGCTACACCTTC.

The count of this clone is one. The chain is built from TRBV7-9 and TRBJ2-2, with TRBD2 matching 12 bases. There are 16 residues in the CDR3. The germline CDR1 and CDR2 sequences are SEHNR and FQNEAQ (reference sequence). V gave up 1 base and J gave up 5 bases; unmatched junction bases: 2. The CDR3: CASSLGLAGVTGELFF. CDR3 bases: TGTGCCAGCAGCTTAGGACTAGCGGGAGTTACCGGGGAGCTGTTTTTT. The full variable domain, completed using reference TRBV7-9 and TRBJ2-2, is DTGVSQNPRHKITKRGQNVTFRCDPISEHNRLYWYRQTLGQGPEFLTYFQNEAQLEKSRLLSDRFSAERPKGSFSTLEIQRTEQGDSAMYLCASSLGLAGVTGELFFGEGSRLTVL.

This clone was seen just once. This chain connects TRBV19 to TRBJ1-5, with 11 bases identical to TRBD1. The CDR3 length is 15 residues. The V and J ends lost 9 bases and 0 bases, in that order; junction bases with no gene match: 4. CDR1 and CDR2 from the germline V gene are LNHDA and SQIVND (reference sequence). CDR3 region: CASRGQGDSNQPQHF. CDR3 bases: TGTGCCAGCAGGGGACAGGGGGATAGCAATCAGCCCCAGCATTTT.

This clone appeared a single time. The chain joins TRBV5-1 to TRBJ2-5; D is unclear. Near its end, the DNA agrees better with TRBJ2-7, so the J call may be wrong. Per germline, CDR1 SGHRS and CDR2 YFSETQ. This CDR3 region has 13 residues. CDR3 sequence (DNA): TGCGCCAGCAGCTTTACAAATGCCTACGAGCAGTACTTC. Residues: CASSFTNAYEQYF.

This chain uses TRBV4-2 with TRBJ2-3; 10 nucleotides match TRBD2. This CDR3 is built from 17 residues. Germline V gene data show CDR1 as LGHNA and CDR2 as YNFKEQ. J gave up 5 bases and V 1 base, and 9 bases lay outside the gene matches. DNA for the CDR3: TGTGCCAGCAGCCAAGGAGAAAGCGGGAGGGGGTTAGATACGCAGTATTTT. It encodes CASSQGESGRGLDTQYF.

The chain employs TRBV11-2 and TRBJ2-7; either TRBD1 or TRBD2 may fit D (5 bases each). V was trimmed by 8 bases and J by 6 bases, leaving 20 bases between them. The CDR3 contains 14 residues. Germline V gives CDR1 SGHAT, CDR2 FQNNGV. For the CDR3, the DNA is TGTGCCAGCCGTAGTGTAGGGGAGTCCCCCGAGCAGTACTTC. It yields the protein CASRSVGESPEQYF.

This rearrangement joins TRBV27 to TRBJ2-1, with 11 bases lining up with TRBD2. This CDR3 contains 14 residues. The germline gives CDR1 MNHEY, CDR2 SMNVEV (reference sequence). Trimming cost V 6 bases and J 7 bases; bases outside gene matches: 5. CDR3: CASSVAGGRNEQFF. Written as DNA, the CDR3 is TGTGCCAGCAGCGTAGCGGGGGGGCGAAATGAGCAGTTCTTC.

This chain connects TRBV19 to TRBJ2-3; 12 bases line up with TRBD2. Germline CDR1 LNHDA, CDR2 SQIVND (reference sequence). V was pared by 6 bases and J by 5 bases, with 6 bases of the junction left unmatched. CDR3 length equals 15 residues. The CDR3 spells CASRTSGSDVDTQYF. CDR3 DNA: TGTGCCAGTAGGACTAGCGGGAGTGACGTAGATACGCAGTATTTT. Full variable domain (rest looked up from reference TRBV19 and TRBJ2-3): DGGITQSPKYLFRKEGQNVTLSCEQNLNHDAMYWYRQDPGQGLRLIYYSQIVNDFQKGDIAEGYSVSREKKESFPLTVTSAQKNPTAFYLCASRTSGSDVDTQYFGPGTRLTVL.

The CDR3 nucleotides read TGTGCCAGTAGTCCCCGCCTGGGATCCGTGGGGGTTGAGCAGTACTTC. Amino acid sequence: CASSPRLGSVGVEQYF. This chain uses TRBV19 with TRBJ2-7; D possibly uses TRBD1 or TRBD2 (5 bases each). V lost 5 bases to trimming and J lost 7 bases, with 24 bases between them. Germline V CDR1 and CDR2: LNHDA, SQIVND (reference sequence). The CDR3 covers 16 residues.

V usage is TRBV28 and J usage is TRBJ2-3, with TRBD2 as a possible D gene (7 bases). The CDR3 is 17 amino acids. Per germline, CDR1 MDHEN and CDR2 SYDVKM. V was cut by 6 bases and J by 2 bases, with 21 bases left in between. In nucleotides, the CDR3 is TGTGCCAGCAGCATAGGGGGTGTCGGGGGGTACACAGATACGCAGTATTTT. Its translation: CASSIGGVGGYTDTQYF.

The genes are TRBV11-2 and TRBJ2-5; 8 positions match TRBD1. This CDR3 is built from 14 residues. J was trimmed by 4 bases and V by 2 bases; bases with no gene match: 3. The germline gives CDR1 SGHAT, CDR2 FQNNGV. This CDR3 is CASSLRTGIETQYF. In DNA, the CDR3 is TGTGCCAGCAGCTTAAGGACAGGGATAGAGACCCAGTACTTC.

DNA for the CDR3: TGCGCCAGCAGCTTGGCCCCCGGACAGGGGAAATACGAGCAGTACTTC. Protein: CASSLAPGQGKYEQYF. This chain uses TRBV5-1 with TRBJ2-7; 9 bases agree with TRBD1. The CDR3 extends over 16 amino acids. V shed 0 bases and J 4 bases; nucleotides not matched to a gene: 8. Germline CDR1 and CDR2: SGHRS and YFSETQ.

This clone was detected once. CDR3 residues: CASSTAGSRRLSYNEQFF. Written as DNA, the CDR3 is TGTGCCAGTAGTACGGCAGGGTCGAGGCGTCTATCCTACAATGAGCAGTTCTTC. This sequence joins TRBV19 and TRBJ2-1, with D possibly matching TRBD1 (5 bases). The length of the CDR3 is 18 residues. Trimming removed 4 bases at V and 1 base at J, with 20 bases between. Germline CDR1 LNHDA, CDR2 SQIVND (reference sequence).

This chain joins TRBV27 and TRBJ1-5, with 9 bases fitting TRBD1. The germline V gene encodes CDR1 MNHEY and CDR2 SMNVEV (reference sequence). The CDR3 covers 15 residues. Losses at the gene ends were 0 bases for V and 7 bases for J; bases not matched to a gene: 4. CDR3 DNA: TGTGCCAGCAGTTTATCGGGGACAGGGTCCCAGCCCCAGCATTTT. Amino acids: CASSLSGTGSQPQHF.

The chain couples TRBV20-1 to TRBJ2-3, with D unclear. V was cut by 6 bases and J by 3 bases, with 7 bases left in between. Germline CDR1 is DFQATT and CDR2 is SNEGSKA (reference sequence). There are 11 residues in the CDR3. Written as DNA, the CDR3 is TGCAGTGCCCGCCCTACAGATACGCAGTATTTT. Its protein product is CSARPTDTQYF.

The CDR3 is CASSSGPRDEQFF. DNA for the CDR3: TGTGCCAGCAGCTCCGGGCCTAGGGATGAGCAGTTCTTC. This chain links TRBV11-1 with TRBJ2-1; no definite D call. Trimming pared 4 bases from V and 8 bases from J, leaving 12 bases between. The CDR3 runs 13 residues. Germline V gene lookup returns CDR1 SGHAT and CDR2 FQDESV (reference sequence).

CDR3 nucleotides: TGTGCCAGCAGTTACTACGCTGGACAGGGAAACACCATATATTTT. Encoded protein: CASSYYAGQGNTIYF. V gene TRBV6-5 combines with J gene TRBJ1-3, with D perhaps TRBD1 (6 bases). The CDR3 has 15 residues. Germline V gives CDR1 MNHEY, CDR2 SVGAGI. Trimming took off 1 base at V and 4 bases at J, with 11 bases between the two ends.

The count of this clone is one. The chain has TRBV6-1 and TRBJ2-2, with unresolved D. Germline CDR1 is MNHNS and CDR2 is SASEGT. V lost 6 bases, J lost 1 base, and 3 bases lay in between. The length of the CDR3 is 12 residues. The CDR3 sequence: CASRENTGELFF. The CDR3 nucleotides read TGTGCCAGCAGGGAGAACACCGGGGAGCTGTTTTTT.

V and J are TRBV27 and TRBJ1-6; TRBD1 matches 8 bases. This CDR3 is built from 15 residues. CDR1 MNHEY and CDR2 SMNVEV come from the germline V gene (reference sequence). Losses at the gene ends were 5 bases for V and 6 bases for J; bases not matched to a gene: 6. In DNA, the CDR3 is TGTGCCAGCAGTGCTCGACAGGGGCGTAATTCACCCCTCCACTTT. Amino acid sequence: CASSARQGRNSPLHF.

The chain employs TRBV20-1 and TRBJ1-4, with D unclear. The CDR3 is 11 residues long. Trimming cost V 7 bases and J 5 bases, with 8 bases left between them. Germline CDR1 and CDR2: DFQATT and SNEGSKA (reference sequence). The chain's CDR3 is CSVIGNEKLFF. Written as DNA, the CDR3 is TGCAGTGTAATAGGAAATGAAAAACTGTTTTTT.

This rearrangement joins TRBV9 to TRBJ2-3, with D perhaps matching TRBD1 (5 bases). Trimming pared 1 base from V and 4 bases from J, leaving 10 bases between. The CDR3 is 14 residues long. CDR1 SGDLS and CDR2 YYNGEE come from the germline V gene. The CDR3 loop reads CASSVNQGADTQYF. The CDR3 DNA sequence: TGTGCCAGCAGCGTAAACCAAGGGGCAGATACGCAGTATTTT.